This T cell receptor beta chain comes out of a study of immune heterogeneity within non-small cell lung tumors. In a multiplex PCR, 32 V and 13 J primers amplified TCR beta CDR3. Each CDR3 protein is one row after TCRdb ran MiXCR on the multiplex PCR reads. Of 3,500 to 5,500 distinct CDR3 sequences in the sample, around 24% were seen once. Template input was genomic DNA from bulk tumor (600 ng per sample). Several far-apart biopsies were taken per primary tumor during surgery. The cohort was untreated, with newly diagnosed non-small cell lung cancer undergoing curative surgery. The germline V and J ends were trimmed by 0 bases and 3 bases, with 14 bases remaining between them. Germline V gives CDR1 DFQATT, CDR2 SNEGSKA (reference sequence). The CDR3 has 16 amino acids. This clonotype was detected many times.

Sequencing was performed on lung tumor tissue. The chain joins TRBV20-1 to TRBJ2-2, with a weak D call TRBD1 (6 bases). The receptor's source is a man aged 50-59 years with non-small cell lung cancer. The CDR3 region is CSARDYGQLYTGELFF. In DNA form, the CDR3 reads TGCAGTGCTAGAGATTACGGACAGCTATACACCGGGGAGCTGTTTTTT.